These T cell receptor beta chains were read from a single sample in a study of T-cell reconstitution after alpha-beta-depleted transplantation in children. Using its own MiXCR run on the PCR reads, TCRdb lists one record per CDR3 protein. Counted here are fewer than 700,000 distinct CDR3 sequences, 13% occurring once; the ten biggest clones make up about 2.2%. The sample consisted of PBMCs, mostly from graft donor cells, taken 360 days after TCRalphabeta/CD19-depleted stem cell transplant. These receptors all come from a male patient younger than 18 who had a stem cell transplant for acute myeloid leukemia, so the T cells may come from the graft donor. Each CDR3 is given with its conserved first and last residue. Fields, in order: J gene, V gene, CDR3 protein.

J gene: TRBJ2-1; V gene: TRBV5-1; CDR3 protein: CASSLDSSSYNEQFF
J gene: TRBJ2-5; V gene: TRBV5-6; CDR3 protein: CASTRGGGTQYF
J gene: TRBJ2-5; V gene: TRBV6-5; CDR3 protein: CASSYSRGMAQYF
J gene: TRBJ2-2; V gene: TRBV9; CDR3 protein: CASSVVVNGELFF
J gene: TRBJ2-7; V gene: TRBV4-1; CDR3 protein: CASSQVGPVRGTYEQYF
J gene: TRBJ1-1; V gene: TRBV13; CDR3 protein: CASSQGQGRRAFF
J gene: TRBJ2-5; V gene: TRBV29-1; CDR3 protein: CSGLLAGIGETQYF
J gene: TRBJ2-6; V gene: TRBV10-3; CDR3 protein: CAISPRGYVLSGANVLTF
J gene: TRBJ1-1; V gene: TRBV20-1; CDR3 protein: CSARSLGRLHTEAFF
J gene: TRBJ2-7; V gene: TRBV18; CDR3 protein: CASSPFLAGEREQYF
J gene: TRBJ2-1; V gene: TRBV20-1; CDR3 protein: CSATPGLRYNEQFF
J gene: TRBJ2-7; V gene: TRBV12-5; CDR3 protein: CASGWTSGRGEQYF
J gene: TRBJ2-5; V gene: TRBV12-3/TRBV12-4; CDR3 protein: CASSSEREETQYF
J gene: TRBJ1-5; V gene: TRBV12-3/TRBV12-4; CDR3 protein: CASSPPGWDQPQHF
J gene: TRBJ2-5; V gene: TRBV9; CDR3 protein: CASSPGLAGVEETQYF
J gene: TRBJ2-4; V gene: TRBV29-1; CDR3 protein: CSVSGTSKAKNIQYF
J gene: TRBJ2-7; V gene: TRBV12-3/TRBV12-4; CDR3 protein: CASRARQSSYEQYF
J gene: TRBJ2-1; V gene: TRBV30; CDR3 protein: CASGGSPTSGFYNEQFF
J gene: TRBJ2-7; V gene: TRBV20-1; CDR3 protein: CSASLVNYEQYF
J gene: TRBJ2-3; V gene: TRBV25-1; CDR3 protein: CASSDLTSGPPGDTQYF
J gene: TRBJ2-1; V gene: TRBV29-1; CDR3 protein: CSVEEVAGVVIHEQFF
J gene: TRBJ2-3; V gene: TRBV27; CDR3 protein: CASSRVPRTDTQYF
J gene: TRBJ2-7; V gene: TRBV29-1; CDR3 protein: CSVRGVEQYF
J gene: TRBJ2-1; V gene: TRBV20-1; CDR3 protein: CSARTPGRFYNEQFF
J gene: TRBJ2-7; V gene: TRBV5-1; CDR3 protein: CASSSWTGEQYF
J gene: TRBJ2-5; V gene: TRBV3-1; CDR3 protein: CASSQISGETQYF
J gene: TRBJ2-7; V gene: TRBV28; CDR3 protein: CASTRWAHEQYF
J gene: TRBJ2-5; V gene: TRBV20-1; CDR3 protein: CSARDWEIQETQYF
J gene: TRBJ2-7; V gene: TRBV7-3; CDR3 protein: CASRLAGTGAYEQYF
J gene: TRBJ2-7; V gene: TRBV28; CDR3 protein: CAISPGTGHAEQYF
J gene: TRBJ1-4; V gene: TRBV5-1; CDR3 protein: CASSLGGGPEKLFF
J gene: TRBJ2-7; V gene: TRBV7-8; CDR3 protein: CASTGTSGPYEQYF
J gene: TRBJ2-2; V gene: TRBV12-3/TRBV12-4; CDR3 protein: CASSVLGGAYTGELFF
J gene: TRBJ2-4; V gene: TRBV11-1; CDR3 protein: CASSPPLAGVPGPKNIQYF
J gene: TRBJ2-5; V gene: TRBV20-1; CDR3 protein: CSATGTLSGETQYF
J gene: TRBJ2-5; V gene: TRBV20-1; CDR3 protein: CSARDGSLVSRQTQYF
J gene: TRBJ1-6; V gene: TRBV3-1; CDR3 protein: CASSQEEVYNSPLHF
J gene: TRBJ2-1; V gene: TRBV12-3/TRBV12-4; CDR3 protein: CASSSNYLEYQAF
J gene: TRBJ2-7; V gene: TRBV15; CDR3 protein: CATSRAGGSSYEQYF
J gene: TRBJ2-1; V gene: TRBV30; CDR3 protein: CAWDRDRGPNEQFF
J gene: TRBJ2-1; V gene: TRBV18; CDR3 protein: CASSQGLAVGLSYNEQFF
J gene: TRBJ1-2; V gene: TRBV5-4; CDR3 protein: CASSSVAMGGYTF
J gene: TRBJ2-1; V gene: TRBV10-3; CDR3 protein: CAISLRGTAANEQFF
J gene: TRBJ1-5; V gene: TRBV20-1; CDR3 protein: CSARPRDGQYQPQHF
J gene: TRBJ2-1; V gene: TRBV4-2; CDR3 protein: CASSRKTPSSYNEQFF